This T cell receptor beta chain was found in a study of vaccination effects on CD4 cells after COVID-19. Method: immunoSEQ multiplex PCR; TCRdb's copy keeps in-frame clones and lacks some. The data show 20,000 to 30,000 clones, 69% seen once. Study outcomes and limitations: Early post-infection timepoints were missing from the study, which also had few convalescent patients. Marked clonal contraction was seen in infection- and vaccine-induced clones late after vaccination.

This clone came up a few times. Its antigen remains unidentified. Trimming took 2 bases from V and 4 from J, leaving 11 bases between them. This CDR3 spans 13 amino acids. Germline V gene sequence: CDR1 GTSNPN, CDR2 SVGIG (reference sequence). ViraFEST assay sequencing came after antigen-specific CD4+ T cells were expanded with viral peptide pools. When about ten days of culture had elapsed, CD4+ T cells were isolated. This person's SARS-CoV-2 infection, confirmed by PCR, occurred between March and December 2020. Researchers swapped half the medium for IL-2 medium on both days 3 and 7. The receptor's source is a human donor who had a prior SARS-CoV-2 infection. The chain joins TRBV30 to TRBJ1-1; the D is unclear. Here the sequenced sample was CD4+ T cells from PBMCs cultured with SARS-CoV-2 spike peptides, taken before COVID-19 vaccination. The DNA for the CDR3 is TGTGCCTGGAGTCTAGCCTTCGGCACTGAAGCTTTCTTT. Encoded protein: CAWSLAFGTEAFF.